This TCR beta chain was profiled in a study of blood T cells in healthy people across ages. Unmatched junction bases numbered 8, after V lost 4 bases and J lost 4 bases. The CDR3 is made up of 17 amino acids. CDR1 and CDR2 from the germline V gene are LNHNV and YYDKDF (reference sequence). The authors ran a second PCR of roughly 6 to 11 cycles using a sample-barcoded 5' primer and a J-beta primer mix. In TCRdb, the 5' RACE reads were re-called with MiXCR into one record per CDR3 protein. This table has some 1.4 million distinct CDR3 sequences, around 39% appearing once. Sequencing used blood. The clonotype was recovered from a woman under 30 in good health. V usage is TRBV15 and J usage is TRBJ2-2; TRBD2 agrees at 11 bases. The CDR3 loop reads CATSTRLAGKGTGELFF. The CDR3 DNA sequence: TGTGCCACCAGCACCCGACTAGCGGGAAAGGGCACCGGGGAGCTGTTTTTT.